A single sample gave rise to the 15 T cell receptor beta chains below, sequenced in a study of blood T cell repertoires in COVID-19. Clones were sequenced by immunoSEQ multiplex PCR, and TCRdb holds only the in-frame ones, with some missing. The profile shows about 330,000 clones, over 80% of them singletons. The sequenced material came from PBMCs or T cells enriched from blood (not recorded which). Source of these receptors: a man aged 25 to 45 who had recovered from COVID-19.

The chain couples TRBV10-3 to TRBJ2-1; D uncertain. Germline lookup yields CDR1 ENHRY and CDR2 SYGVKD. V dropped 8 bases and J dropped 5 bases, with 16 bases sitting between them. The CDR3 runs to 14 residues. The DNA of the CDR3 is TGTGCCATCGGTAATCGTGACAAACACAATGAGCAGTTCTTC. It yields the protein CAIGNRDKHNEQFF.

The rearrangement joins TRBV9 to TRBJ2-2; 7 bases are shared with TRBD1. Per germline, CDR1 SGDLS and CDR2 YYNGEE. The CDR3 has 16 residues. The J segment lost 1 base and the V segment lost 3 bases, leaving 6 bases of the junction unmatched. The CDR3 bases are TGTGCCAGCAGCGCCACCGGGACAGAGAACACCGGGGAGCTGTTTTTT. This sequence encodes CASSATGTENTGELFF.

The chain carries TRBV25-1 and TRBJ2-7; 10 bases line up with TRBD1. The CDR3 runs 17 residues. In germline, CDR1 is MGHDK, CDR2 SYGVNS. V gave up 1 base and J gave up 4 bases; unmatched junction bases: 10. The CDR3, as DNA: TGTGCCAGCAGTGAATTCAAAGGCGGACAGGGGGTTTACGAGCAGTACTTC. This sequence encodes CASSEFKGGQGVYEQYF.

A word on this clone: Mismatch with germline at one junction end may stem from a read error. The CDR3 here is CASSPDRGTDTQYF. CDR3 in DNA: TGTGCCAGCAGCCCCGACAGGGGCACCGATACGCAGTATTTT. This rearrangement joins TRBV6-5 to TRBJ2-3, with 8 bases that match TRBD1. CDR3 length: 14 residues. Per germline, CDR1 MNHEY and CDR2 SVGAGI.

This chain connects TRBV14 to TRBJ1-4; TRBD1 agrees at 8 bases. V was clipped by 1 base and J by 7 bases; unmatched bases: 8. CDR3 length equals 16 residues. Germline V CDR1 and CDR2: SGHDN, FVKESK. DNA of the CDR3: TGTGCCAGCAGCCAAGTGATTCGGACAGGGAGTGAAAAACTGTTTTTT. It yields the protein CASSQVIRTGSEKLFF.

This clone has only a few counts. The chain combines TRBV2 with TRBJ2-1; D call uncertain. The length of the CDR3 is 14 residues. Germline loops: CDR1 SNHLY, CDR2 FYNNEI. Trimming shortened V by 3 bases and J by 15 bases, and 21 bases separated the two germline ends. The CDR3 DNA is TGTGCCAGCAGTGATAAGAGGAAACTACCGATTGGGTTCTTC. This translates into CASSDKRKLPIGFF.

This rearrangement joins TRBV24-1 to TRBJ2-1; 9 nucleotides match TRBD2. With 3 bases clipped from V and 6 bases from J, the junction kept 8 bases outside the gene matches. Germline CDR1 reads KGHDR; CDR2 reads SFDVKD. There are 16 residues in the CDR3. The CDR3 here is CATSDMERGETNEQFF. CDR3 sequence (DNA): TGTGCCACCAGTGATATGGAGCGGGGGGAAACCAATGAGCAGTTCTTC.

The chain's CDR3 is CASSLAPDSNQPQHF. CDR3 sequence (DNA): TGTGCCAGCAGCTTAGCTCCAGATAGCAATCAGCCCCAGCATTTT. The V call is TRBV11-2, the J call TRBJ1-5; D remains unclear. Germline values: CDR1 SGHAT, CDR2 FQNNGV. Between the trimmed V and J ends, which lost 1 base and 0 bases, there was a span of 7 bases. The length of the CDR3 is 15 residues.

The chain carries TRBV5-1 and TRBJ1-4, with TRBD1 matching 10 bases. In germline, CDR1 is SGHRS, CDR2 YFSETQ. CDR3 length: 17 amino acids. With V trimmed by 3 bases and J by 6 bases, 11 bases remained unmatched. CDR3 region: CASSYKPTGTGDEKLFF. CDR3 DNA: TGCGCCAGCAGCTACAAACCGACCGGGACAGGGGATGAAAAACTGTTTTTT.

This sequence joins TRBV30 and TRBJ1-5; D is uncertain. The V gene's germline CDR1 is GTSNPN and CDR2 SVGIG (reference sequence). This CDR3 is 13 amino acids long. Deletions cut 2 bases from V and 4 bases from J, with 9 bases between. The DNA for the CDR3 is TGTGCCTGGAGTCTGGCACCGAATCAGCCCCAGCATTTT. Protein sequence: CAWSLAPNQPQHF.

The rearrangement uses TRBV6-5 and TRBJ2-5; D might be TRBD1 (6 bases). CDR3 length: 14 residues. V shed 2 bases and J shed 7 bases, with 14 bases lying between them. Germline assignment: CDR1 MNHEY and CDR2 SVGAGI. CDR3 loop: CASSYELQGGTQYF. The DNA of the CDR3 is TGTGCCAGCAGTTACGAGTTACAGGGTGGGACCCAGTACTTC.

This clone has a handful of counts. The rearrangement joins TRBV30 to TRBJ2-7; D is possibly TRBD1 (6 bases). Trimming cost V 1 base and J 5 bases, with 18 bases left between them. The germline CDR1 and CDR2 sequences are GTSNPN and SVGIG (reference sequence). There are 15 residues in the CDR3. In DNA form, the CDR3 reads TGTGCCTGGAGTGCAGTACAGGGCACGCTTGACGAGCAGTACTTC. This gives the protein CAWSAVQGTLDEQYF.

In nucleotides, the CDR3 is TGTGCCACCAGTGATTTGACGGAAGCGAATGAGCAGTTCTTC. Translated: CATSDLTEANEQFF. The chain uses TRBV24-1 and TRBJ2-1; D call uncertain. V lost 0 bases and J 7 bases, leaving 9 bases between the germline ends. This CDR3 has 14 residues. Germline assignment: CDR1 KGHDR and CDR2 SFDVKD.

This rearrangement joins TRBV28 to TRBJ2-7, with 10 bases matching TRBD1. This CDR3 spans 14 amino acids. Losses at the gene ends were 2 bases for V and 3 bases for J; bases not matched to a gene: 1. Germline CDR1 and CDR2: MDHEN and SYDVKM. The CDR3 reads CASSLGTGVYEQYF. Written as DNA, the CDR3 is TGTGCCAGCAGTTTAGGGACAGGGGTCTACGAGCAGTACTTC. Filled out from reference TRBV28 and TRBJ2-7, the complete variable domain reads DVKVTQSSRYLVKRTGEKVFLECVQDMDHENMFWYRQDPGLGLRLIYFSYDVKMKEKGDIPEGYSVSREKKERFSLILESASTNQTSMYLCASSLGTGVYEQYFGPGTRLTVT.

This clone was counted only a few times. Within the sample, other DNA sequences also encode this same CDR3. The chain is built from TRBV18 and TRBJ1-1; 7 nucleotides match TRBD1. The V gene's germline CDR1 is KGHSH and CDR2 LQKENI. This CDR3 has 13 residues. V lost 6 bases and J lost 1; bases outside the gene matches: 2. For the CDR3, the DNA is TGTGCCAGCTCTGGACAGGCGAACACTGAAGCTTTCTTT. Protein product: CASSGQANTEAFF.